This T cell receptor beta chain appears in the sequencing data of a study of T cell repertoires in cytomegalovirus infection. Study details: Epitope selection comprised recently identified HLA-C-restricted CMV epitopes and well-studied HLA-B-restricted CMV epitopes. Public TCR beta signatures indicated both CMV infection and matching HLA type.

V lost 11 bases and J lost 1, with 11 bases in between. The CDR3 is 13 residues long. Germline V gene data show CDR1 as MDHEN and CDR2 as SYDVKM. A single record per CDR3 protein comes from TCRdb applying MiXCR to the reads. The sample lists about 890,000 distinct CDR3 sequences, under 40% occurring once. The study's findings and limits: Clonotypes of TCR beta that were HLA-C-restricted and CMV-specific dominated the ex vivo response. Frequencies of public TCR beta families were cumulated, and this identified carriers of CMV plus the relevant HLA.

This clonotype was seen a few times. Its antigen is not known. The sample was cultured CD8+ T cells from PBMCs, taken from culture after CMV antigen stimulation. The receptor was isolated from a human donor in good health (CMV status not recorded). Some clones in this sample may be carry-over from other donors' samples. The V gene is TRBV28, the J gene TRBJ2-2; no firm D call. In DNA form, the CDR3 reads TGTGCCTCTCAATGGGGGAACACCGGGGAGCTGTTTTTT. Its protein product is CASQWGNTGELFF. Together with reference TRBV28 and TRBJ2-2, the CDR3 gives the full variable domain: DVKVTQSSRYLVKRTGEKVFLECVQDMDHENMFWYRQDPGLGLRLIYFSYDVKMKEKGDIPEGYSVSREKKERFSLILESASTNQTSMYLCASQWGNTGELFFGEGSRLTVL.